These 16 T cell receptor beta chains came from one sample sequenced in a study of cytomegalovirus exposure and HLA in healthy donors. PCR amplification relied on 60 Vbeta primers (plus 13 Jbeta primers). Repertoires were generated with immunoSEQ multiplex PCR, while TCRdb's copy carries only in-frame clones and drops some. This table lists 65,000 to 90,000 clones. The sequencing input was PBMCs. Every receptor here comes from a female donor in good health and CMV-seropositive.

The rearrangement links TRBV5-6 to TRBJ2-3, with 7 bases fitting TRBD1. J lost 5 bases, V lost 4 bases, and 16 bases had no gene match. The germline CDR1 and CDR2 sequences are SGHDT and YYEEEE. The CDR3 covers 17 residues. The CDR3 nucleotides read TGTGCCAGCAGCGCTAGCCACAGGGGAGTTAAGAGAGATACGCAGTATTTT. It specifies CASSASHRGVKRDTQYF.

The gene calls are TRBV4-3 and TRBJ2-7; TRBD1 might be the D (5 bases). Germline loops: CDR1 LGHNA, CDR2 YSLEER. This CDR3 contains 15 residues. V lost 0 bases and J lost 3, with 12 bases in between. Here the CDR3 reads CASSQDLGLGYEQYF. The DNA for the CDR3 is TGCGCCAGCAGCCAAGACCTGGGGCTAGGCTACGAGCAGTACTTC.

The chain employs TRBV4-3 and TRBJ2-1; TRBD2 aligns across 8 bases. This CDR3 spans 16 amino acids. The trim removed 0 bases at V and 0 bases at J, leaving 1 base unmatched. Germline CDR1 LGHNA, CDR2 YSLEER. The CDR3 coding sequence is TGCGCCAGCAGCCAAGAGAGCGGGAGCTCCTACAATGAGCAGTTCTTC. It codes for CASSQESGSSYNEQFF.

The chain joins TRBV30 to TRBJ1-5; D is undetermined. CDR3 length: 14 amino acids. Trimming cost V 2 bases and J 3 bases, with 11 bases left between them. Germline loops: CDR1 GTSNPN, CDR2 SVGIG (reference sequence). The CDR3 sequence: CAWSLDSSNQPQHF. DNA for the CDR3: TGTGCCTGGAGTCTCGACTCGTCCAATCAGCCCCAGCATTTT. The whole variable domain, filled in from reference TRBV30 and TRBJ1-5, reads SQTIHQWPATLVQPVGSPLSLECTVEGTSNPNLYWYRQAAGRGLQLLFYSVGIGQISSEVPQNLSASRPQDRQFILSSKKLLLSDSGFYLCAWSLDSSNQPQHFGDGTRLSIL.

The chain is built from TRBV18 and TRBJ2-2, with 8 nucleotides matching TRBD1. The CDR3 sequence is 17 residues long. V trimming: 2 bases; J trimming: 2 bases; junction bases outside the gene matches: 7. Germline V gives CDR1 KGHSH, CDR2 LQKENI. CDR3 loop: CASSPFTGTGNTGELFF. DNA of the CDR3: TGTGCCAGCTCACCATTTACCGGGACAGGTAACACCGGGGAGCTGTTTTTT.

The chain links TRBV5-1 to TRBJ2-7; 13 positions agree with TRBD2. There are 16 residues in the CDR3. Germline trimming cut 4 bases from V and 4 bases from J; bases unmatched to any gene: 8. Germline V lookup: CDR1 SGHRS, CDR2 YFSETQ. The chain's CDR3 is CASSPGLAGRPYEQYF. CDR3 sequence (DNA): TGCGCCAGCAGCCCGGGACTAGCGGGACGACCGTACGAGCAGTACTTC.

J is TRBJ2-1 and V is TRBV4-1; D might be TRBD2 (6 bases). Germline V lookup: CDR1 MGHRA, CDR2 YSYEKL. Trimming cost V 4 bases and J 1 base, with 26 bases left between them. The CDR3 extends over 20 amino acids. CDR3 bases: TGCGCCAGCAGCCCGGGACTTCTAGTAGGTTTGGGGAAATCCTACAATGAGCAGTTCTTC. It encodes CASSPGLLVGLGKSYNEQFF.

The V and J genes are TRBV18 and TRBJ1-4; D call uncertain. In germline, CDR1 is KGHSH, CDR2 LQKENI. Trimming pared 3 bases from V and 8 bases from J, leaving 13 bases between. This CDR3 is 14 amino acids long. The CDR3 reads CASSPSRGNEKLFF. CDR3 DNA: TGTGCCAGCTCACCTAGCAGAGGGAACGAAAAACTGTTTTTT.

The rearrangement links TRBV11-2 to TRBJ1-2, with 12 nucleotides matching TRBD1. J was trimmed by 8 bases and V by 5 bases; bases with no gene match: 15. The V gene's germline CDR1 is SGHAT and CDR2 FQNNGV. The CDR3 loop spans 17 amino acids. CDR3 DNA sequence: TGTGCCAGCAGCCCCCAGCCGGGACAGGGGGCGCAAAAAGGCTACACCTTC. Protein sequence: CASSPQPGQGAQKGYTF.

The V and J genes are TRBV6-6 and TRBJ2-1, with a possible D match to TRBD1 (6 bases). The CDR3 runs to 15 residues. The germline gives CDR1 MNHNY, CDR2 SVGAGI (reference sequence). Trimming removed 7 bases from V and 1 base from J, with 14 bases in between. CDR3: CASTFRTDSYNEQFF. The CDR3 DNA reads as TGTGCCAGCACCTTTCGGACAGATTCCTACAATGAGCAGTTCTTC.

The CDR3 DNA reads as TGTGCCAGCAGTTACCTGACGAGCGGGAACTCCTACGAGCAGTACTTC. Translating gives CASSYLTSGNSYEQYF. This rearrangement joins TRBV6-5 to TRBJ2-7; 7 nucleotides match TRBD2. Unmatched junction bases numbered 7, after V lost 2 bases and J lost 0 bases. The CDR3 sequence is 16 residues long. Per germline, CDR1 MNHEY and CDR2 SVGAGI.

The chain links TRBV7-3 to TRBJ2-5, with D possibly TRBD1 on 6 matching bases. The CDR3 consists of 16 residues. CDR1 is SGHTA and CDR2 is FQGTGA in the germline V gene. Trimming left V 3 bases short and J 5 bases short, with 19 bases between. Written as DNA, the CDR3 is TGTGCCAGCAGCTTGGTTCCGGACAGCAGGGTTGAGACCCAGTACTTC. Its translation: CASSLVPDSRVETQYF.

J is TRBJ2-6 and V is TRBV2; D might be TRBD2 (6 bases). The CDR3 covers 16 residues. V was shortened by 7 bases and J by 0 bases, with 13 bases between the two germline ends. From germline, CDR1 is SNHLY and CDR2 FYNNEI. The CDR3 DNA is TGTGCCAGCACGCCCGTCGGGGGCTCTGGGGCCAACGTCCTGACTTTC. The encoded protein is CASTPVGGSGANVLTF. Together with reference TRBV2 and TRBJ2-6, the CDR3 gives the full variable domain: EPEVTQTPSHQVTQMGQEVILRCVPISNHLYFYWYRQILGQKVEFLVSFYNNEISEKSEIFDDQFSVERPDGSNFTLKIRSTKLEDSAMYFCASTPVGGSGANVLTFGAGSRLTVL.

This sequence joins TRBV9 and TRBJ2-3, with D maybe TRBD2 (5 bases). There are 16 residues in the CDR3. Trimming took off 3 bases at V and 2 bases at J, with 16 bases between the two ends. Germline CDR1 is SGDLS and CDR2 is YYNGEE. The CDR3 loop is CASSARTGLTTDTQYF. The CDR3 DNA follows: TGTGCCAGCAGCGCAAGGACGGGATTGACCACAGATACGCAGTATTTT. Based on the CDR3 plus reference TRBV9 and TRBJ2-3, the full variable domain is DSGVTQTPKHLITATGQRVTLRCSPRSGDLSVYWYQQSLDQGLQFLIQYYNGEERAKGNILERFSAQQFPDLHSELNLSSLELGDSALYFCASSARTGLTTDTQYFGPGTRLTVL.

The J gene is TRBJ1-5, the V gene TRBV20-1, with D hard to call. The germline V and J ends were trimmed by 6 bases and 11 bases, with 14 bases remaining between them. CDR1 DFQATT and CDR2 SNEGSKA come from the germline V gene (reference sequence). This CDR3 is 11 amino acids long. Here the CDR3 reads CSASRVVTQHF. The CDR3 DNA reads as TGCAGTGCCTCAAGAGTGGTGACCCAGCATTTT.

V is TRBV6-5 and J is TRBJ1-1, with D possibly being TRBD1 (6 bases). Trimming took off 4 bases at V and 4 bases at J, with 10 bases between the two ends. Germline V gene lookup returns CDR1 MNHEY and CDR2 SVGAGI. This CDR3 comprises 13 residues. The DNA of the CDR3 is TGTGCCAGCAGTTTCGACAGGCTCACTGAAGCTTTCTTT. Protein sequence: CASSFDRLTEAFF.